This TCR beta chain was sequenced for a study of radiotherapy plus CTLA-4 blockade in lung cancer. V was clipped by 4 bases and J by 10 bases; unmatched bases: 16. Per germline, CDR1 MNHEY and CDR2 SMNVEV (reference sequence). The CDR3 consists of 17 residues. As concerns this clone: What it binds is unknown.

General study points: Early blood T cell clone changes and increased post-radiation serum interferon-beta were reportedly the strongest response predictors. TCR clones of tumor origin grew in blood after radiotherapy plus ipilimumab.

The protocol was immunoSEQ multiplex PCR, while the TCRdb copy is restricted to in-frame clones and leaves out a portion. Seen here are around 71,000 clones, approximately 76% observed once, and the top ten hold about 15%. The sequence was collected from a human donor with non-small cell lung cancer whose response to radiotherapy plus ipilimumab could not be evaluated. Some clones in this sample may be carry-over from other donors' samples. The chain combines TRBV27 with TRBJ1-6; 7 nucleotides agree with TRBD1. Sequenced here: peripheral blood, sampled from a patient treated with radiotherapy plus ipilimumab. The CDR3: CASSSHQRTGLGSPLHF. CDR3 in DNA: TGTGCCAGCAGTTCCCACCAACGGACAGGATTGGGATCACCCCTCCACTTT.